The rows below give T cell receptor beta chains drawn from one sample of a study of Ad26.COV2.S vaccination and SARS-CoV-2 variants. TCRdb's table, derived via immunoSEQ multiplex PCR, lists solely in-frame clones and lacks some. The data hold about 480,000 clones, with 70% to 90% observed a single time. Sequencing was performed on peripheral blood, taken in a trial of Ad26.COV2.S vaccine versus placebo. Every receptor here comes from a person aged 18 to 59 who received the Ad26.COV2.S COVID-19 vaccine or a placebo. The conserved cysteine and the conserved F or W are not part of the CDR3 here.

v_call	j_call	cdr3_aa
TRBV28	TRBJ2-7	ASTPGGGKGEQY
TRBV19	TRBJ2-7	ASSIGGTSGYEQY
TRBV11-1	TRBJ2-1	ASSTGTSGREGQF
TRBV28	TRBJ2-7	ASSLLGQVGEQY
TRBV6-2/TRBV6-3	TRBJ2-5	ASSYSLAGGWETQY
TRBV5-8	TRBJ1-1	ASRAGLWNTEAF
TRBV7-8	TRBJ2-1	ASSTRTVATEGTI
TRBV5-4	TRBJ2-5	ASSSEAQETQY
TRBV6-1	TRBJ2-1	ASSEEEENEQF
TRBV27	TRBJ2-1	ASSPSGGSSYNEQF
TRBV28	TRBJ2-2	ASRRDRSSGELF
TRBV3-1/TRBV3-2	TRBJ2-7	ASSGNYEQY
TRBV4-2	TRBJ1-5	ASSQGGPIGQPQH
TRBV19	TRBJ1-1	ASIQGARVSTEAF
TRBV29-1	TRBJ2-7	SASSAGGRGGSIHEQY
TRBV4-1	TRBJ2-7	ASSQGPGPLYEQY
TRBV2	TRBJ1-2	ASSPTESYGYT
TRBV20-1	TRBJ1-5	SARASGYQH
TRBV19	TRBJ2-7	ASRPWDRADEQY
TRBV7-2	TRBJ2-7	ASSLQGRQY
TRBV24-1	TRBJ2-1	ATSDFGGSSYNEQF
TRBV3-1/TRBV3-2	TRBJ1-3	ASSHLQGNTIY
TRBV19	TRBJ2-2	ASIFRGTGELF
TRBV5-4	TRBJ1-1	ASSPPDRNTEAF
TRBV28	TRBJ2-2	ASRRTPGANTGELF
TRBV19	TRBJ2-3	ASSTKRGSTDTQY
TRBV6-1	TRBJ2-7	ASSEPADSSFYTYEQY
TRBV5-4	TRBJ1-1	ASSLGGRVGTEAF
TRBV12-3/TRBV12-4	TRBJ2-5	ASRLTGWETQY
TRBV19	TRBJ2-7	ASSIGTSGRMYEQY
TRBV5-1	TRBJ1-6	ASSLAGGDSPLH
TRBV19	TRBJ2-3	ASSQYSGDTQY
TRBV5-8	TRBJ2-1	ASSLLGLAGGSYNEQF
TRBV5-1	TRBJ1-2	ASSPGGLAYGYT
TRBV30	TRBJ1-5	AWRALGGSGNQPQH
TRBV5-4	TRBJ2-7	ASSLEWGSSEQY
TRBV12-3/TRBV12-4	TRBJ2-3	ASSLGTYTQY
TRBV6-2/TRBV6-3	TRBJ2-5	ASSYVSFGETQY
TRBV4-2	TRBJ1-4	ASSQARGGLYEKLF
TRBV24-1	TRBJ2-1	ATSDSDWADDYNEQF
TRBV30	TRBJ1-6	AWSDKGGINSPLH
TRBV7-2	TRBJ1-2	ASSLDSSTNYGYT
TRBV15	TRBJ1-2	ATSRAAGAGYGYT
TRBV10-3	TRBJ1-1	APIPQKRPNTEAF
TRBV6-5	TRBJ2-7	ASSPRLAGVDEQY
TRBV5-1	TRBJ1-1	ASSLNREAF
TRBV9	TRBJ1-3	ASSPTGTGTGNTIY
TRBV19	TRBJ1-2	ASSISAVGYT
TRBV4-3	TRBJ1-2	ASSQGSGTGRGYT
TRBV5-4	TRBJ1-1	ASSLGGSEMNTEAF
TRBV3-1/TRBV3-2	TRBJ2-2	ASSPGPGRAGELF
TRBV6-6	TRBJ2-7	ASTIAGEIEQY
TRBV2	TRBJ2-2	ASRGRTRPNPTGELF